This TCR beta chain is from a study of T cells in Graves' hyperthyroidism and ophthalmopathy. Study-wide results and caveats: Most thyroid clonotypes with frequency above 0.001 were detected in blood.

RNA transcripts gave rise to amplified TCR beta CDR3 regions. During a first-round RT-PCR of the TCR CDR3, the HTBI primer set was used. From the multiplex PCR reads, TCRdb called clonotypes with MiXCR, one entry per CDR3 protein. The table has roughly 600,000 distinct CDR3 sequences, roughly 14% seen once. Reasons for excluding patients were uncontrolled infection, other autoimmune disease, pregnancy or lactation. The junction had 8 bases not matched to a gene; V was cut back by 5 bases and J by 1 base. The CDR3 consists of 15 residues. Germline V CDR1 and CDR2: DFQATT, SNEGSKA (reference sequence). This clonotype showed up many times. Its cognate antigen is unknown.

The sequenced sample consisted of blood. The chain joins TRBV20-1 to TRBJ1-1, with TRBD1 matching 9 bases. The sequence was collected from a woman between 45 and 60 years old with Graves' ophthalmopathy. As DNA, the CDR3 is TGCAGTGCTTCAGGCGCGGGACAGGGGAACACTGAAGCTTTCTTT. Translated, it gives CSASGAGQGNTEAFF.